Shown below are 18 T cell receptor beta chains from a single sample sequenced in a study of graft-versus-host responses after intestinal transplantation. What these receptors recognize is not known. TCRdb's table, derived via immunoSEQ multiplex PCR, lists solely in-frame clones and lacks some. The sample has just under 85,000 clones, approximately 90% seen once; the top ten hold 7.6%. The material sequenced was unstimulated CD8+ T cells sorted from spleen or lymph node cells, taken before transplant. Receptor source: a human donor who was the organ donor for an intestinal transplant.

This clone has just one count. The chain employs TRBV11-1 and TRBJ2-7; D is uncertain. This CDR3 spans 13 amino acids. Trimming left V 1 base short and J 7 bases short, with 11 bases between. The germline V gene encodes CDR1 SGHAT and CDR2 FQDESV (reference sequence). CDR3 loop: CASSLVAFDEQYF. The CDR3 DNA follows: TGTGCCAGCAGCTTAGTTGCTTTCGATGAGCAGTACTTC.

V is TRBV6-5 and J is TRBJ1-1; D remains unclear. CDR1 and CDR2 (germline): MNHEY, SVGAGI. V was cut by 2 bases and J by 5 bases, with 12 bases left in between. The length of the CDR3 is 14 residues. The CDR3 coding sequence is TGTGCCAGCAGTTACCAGCGGGGTGGAACTGAAGCTTTCTTT. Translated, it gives CASSYQRGGTEAFF.

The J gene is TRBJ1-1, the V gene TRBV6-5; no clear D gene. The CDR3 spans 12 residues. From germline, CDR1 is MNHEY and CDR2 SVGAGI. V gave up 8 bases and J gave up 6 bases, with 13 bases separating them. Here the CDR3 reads CASRWDAAEAFF. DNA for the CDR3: TGTGCCAGCCGATGGGATGCGGCTGAAGCTTTCTTT.

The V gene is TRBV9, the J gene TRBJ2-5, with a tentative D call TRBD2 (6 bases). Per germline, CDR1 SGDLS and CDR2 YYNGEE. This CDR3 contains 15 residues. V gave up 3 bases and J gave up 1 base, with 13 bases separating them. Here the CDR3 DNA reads TGTGCCAGCAGCGCGGGGGACGCCCGCCAAGAGACCCAGTACTTC. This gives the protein CASSAGDARQETQYF.

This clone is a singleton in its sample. Here the CDR3 DNA reads TGTGCCAGCAGAGACACTAGCGGACCCTCACCCGGTGGCAATGAGCAGTTCTTC. Translating gives CASRDTSGPSPGGNEQFF. This chain connects TRBV7-9 to TRBJ2-1; 8 bases fit TRBD2. Looked up from germline, CDR1 is SEHNR and CDR2 is FQNEAQ (reference sequence). V lost 6 bases to trimming and J lost 6 bases; unmatched junction nucleotides: 19. The CDR3 length is 18 residues. Using reference TRBV7-9 and TRBJ2-1 for the parts outside the CDR3, the full variable domain is DTGVSQNPRHKITKRGQNVTFRCDPISEHNRLYWYRQTLGQGPEFLTYFQNEAQLEKSRLLSDRFSAERPKGSFSTLEIQRTEQGDSAMYLCASRDTSGPSPGGNEQFFGPGTRLTVL.

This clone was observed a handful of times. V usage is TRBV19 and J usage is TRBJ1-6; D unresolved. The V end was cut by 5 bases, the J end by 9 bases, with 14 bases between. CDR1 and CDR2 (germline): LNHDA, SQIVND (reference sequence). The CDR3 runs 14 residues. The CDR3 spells CASSREGGASPLHF. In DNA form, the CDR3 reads TGTGCCAGTAGTCGGGAGGGAGGCGCTTCACCCCTCCACTTT.

CDR3 in DNA: TGTGCCAGCAGTTACTCGCAGGGGAAGTCGGGCACAGATACGCAGTATTTT. Encoded protein: CASSYSQGKSGTDTQYF. The rearrangement joins TRBV6-7 to TRBJ2-3; TRBD1 might be the D (6 bases). TRBV6-7 is known as an ORF, though its function is uncertain. The CDR3 sequence is 17 residues long. Between the trimmed V and J ends, which lost 0 bases and 1 base, there was a span of 14 bases.

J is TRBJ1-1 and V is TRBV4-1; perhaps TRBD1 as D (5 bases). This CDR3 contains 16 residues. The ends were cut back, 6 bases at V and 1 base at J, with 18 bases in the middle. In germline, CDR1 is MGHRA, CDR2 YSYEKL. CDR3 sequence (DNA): TGCGCCAGCAGTCCCGGGGGAGGGCCTGAGAACACTGAAGCTTTCTTT. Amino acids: CASSPGGGPENTEAFF.

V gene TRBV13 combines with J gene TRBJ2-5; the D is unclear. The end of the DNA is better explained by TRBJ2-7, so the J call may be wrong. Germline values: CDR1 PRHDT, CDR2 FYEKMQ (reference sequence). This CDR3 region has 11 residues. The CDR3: CASSSDHEQYF. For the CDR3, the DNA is TGTGCCAGCAGTTCGGATCACGAGCAGTACTTC.

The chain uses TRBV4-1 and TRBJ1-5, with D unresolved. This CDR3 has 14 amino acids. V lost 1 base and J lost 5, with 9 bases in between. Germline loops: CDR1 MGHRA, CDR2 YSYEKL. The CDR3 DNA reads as TGCGCCAGCAGCCAAGGGGTGGTATATCAGCCCCAGCATTTT. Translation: CASSQGVVYQPQHF.

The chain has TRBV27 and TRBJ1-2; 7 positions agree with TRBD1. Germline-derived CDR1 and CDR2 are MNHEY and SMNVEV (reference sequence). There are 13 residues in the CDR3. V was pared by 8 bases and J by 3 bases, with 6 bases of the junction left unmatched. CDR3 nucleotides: TGTGCCAGCGGCCCTGGACAGGACTATGGCTACACCTTC. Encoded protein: CASGPGQDYGYTF.

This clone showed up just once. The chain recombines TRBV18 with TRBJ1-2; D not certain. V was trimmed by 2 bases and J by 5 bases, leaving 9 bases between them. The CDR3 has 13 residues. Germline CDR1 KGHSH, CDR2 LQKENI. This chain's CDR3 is CASSPGELYGYTF. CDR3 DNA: TGTGCCAGCTCACCAGGGGAGTTATATGGCTACACCTTC.

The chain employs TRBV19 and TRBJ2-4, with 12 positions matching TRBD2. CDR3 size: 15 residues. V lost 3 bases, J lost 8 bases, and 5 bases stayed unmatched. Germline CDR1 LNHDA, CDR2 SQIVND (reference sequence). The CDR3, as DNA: TGTGCCAGTAGTATTACTAGCGGGGGGACCGACATTCAGTACTTC. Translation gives CASSITSGGTDIQYF.

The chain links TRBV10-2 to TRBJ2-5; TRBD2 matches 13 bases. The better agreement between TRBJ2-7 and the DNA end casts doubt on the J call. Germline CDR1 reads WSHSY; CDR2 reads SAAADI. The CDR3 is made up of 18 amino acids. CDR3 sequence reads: CASNPGLAGAPVVYEQYF. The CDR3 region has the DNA TGCGCCAGCAACCCTGGACTAGCGGGGGCCCCAGTAGTCTACGAGCAGTACTTC.

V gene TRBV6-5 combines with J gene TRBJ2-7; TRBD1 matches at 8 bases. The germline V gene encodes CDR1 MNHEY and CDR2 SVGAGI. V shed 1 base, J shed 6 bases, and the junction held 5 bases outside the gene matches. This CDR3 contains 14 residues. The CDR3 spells CASSYWDRSPEQYF. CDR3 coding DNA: TGTGCCAGCAGTTACTGGGACAGGTCCCCCGAGCAGTACTTC.

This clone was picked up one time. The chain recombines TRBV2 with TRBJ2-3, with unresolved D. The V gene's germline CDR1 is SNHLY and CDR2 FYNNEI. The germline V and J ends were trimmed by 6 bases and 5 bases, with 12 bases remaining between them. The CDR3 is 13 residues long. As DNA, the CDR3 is TGTGCCAGCAGGGCGCTTAGAATAGATACGCAGTATTTT. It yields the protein CASRALRIDTQYF. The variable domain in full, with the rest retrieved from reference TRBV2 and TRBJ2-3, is EPEVTQTPSHQVTQMGQEVILRCVPISNHLYFYWYRQILGQKVEFLVSFYNNEISEKSEIFDDQFSVERPDGSNFTLKIRSTKLEDSAMYFCASRALRIDTQYFGPGTRLTVL.

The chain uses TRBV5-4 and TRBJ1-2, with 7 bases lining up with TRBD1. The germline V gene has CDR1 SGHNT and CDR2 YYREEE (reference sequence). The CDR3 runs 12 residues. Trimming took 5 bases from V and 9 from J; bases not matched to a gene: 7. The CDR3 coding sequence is TGTGCCAGCAGGCCGACAGGGTCGAGCTACACCTTC. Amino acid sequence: CASRPTGSSYTF.

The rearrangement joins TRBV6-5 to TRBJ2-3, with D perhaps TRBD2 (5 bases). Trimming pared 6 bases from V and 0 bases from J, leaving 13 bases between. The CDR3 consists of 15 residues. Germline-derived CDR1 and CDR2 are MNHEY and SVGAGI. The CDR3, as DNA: TGTGCCAGCAGCCCGGGAACCACAAGCACAGATACGCAGTATTTT. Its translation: CASSPGTTSTDTQYF.